The 21 T cell receptor beta chains below come from one sample, sequenced in a study of cytomegalovirus exposure and HLA in healthy donors. 60 Vbeta and 13 Jbeta primers were used in PCR. Repertoires were generated with immunoSEQ multiplex PCR, while TCRdb's copy carries only in-frame clones and drops some. The sample lists about 120,000 clones; around 80% were seen once. The sample comprised PBMCs. These TCRs come from a female donor in good health and CMV-seronegative.

In DNA form, the CDR3 reads TGTGCCAGCAGTGACCCGCAGGAGGGTCCTGAAGCTTTCTTT. This sequence encodes CASSDPQEGPEAFF. The chain couples TRBV2 to TRBJ1-1, with D uncertain. Looked up from germline, CDR1 is SNHLY and CDR2 is FYNNEI. With 3 bases removed from V and 6 bases from J, the gap between germline ends came to 14 bases. The length of the CDR3 is 14 residues.

The chain carries TRBV5-4 and TRBJ2-2, with D possibly being TRBD2 (5 bases). V dropped 4 bases and J dropped 2 bases, with 9 bases sitting between them. The CDR3 runs 14 residues. Per germline, CDR1 SGHNT and CDR2 YYREEE (reference sequence). The CDR3 DNA reads as TGTGCCAGCAGCGGTGGACTTAACACCGGGGAGCTGTTTTTT. Amino acids: CASSGGLNTGELFF. Looking up the rest from reference TRBV5-4 and TRBJ2-2 gives the full variable domain: ETGVTQSPTHLIKTRGQQVTLRCSSQSGHNTVSWYQQALGQGPQFIFQYYREEENGRGNFPPRFSGLQFPNYSSELNVNALELDDSALYLCASSGGLNTGELFFGEGSRLTVL.

CDR3 DNA sequence: TGTGCCAGCAGCCGGGGTGGCCCCGGGGAGCTGTTTTTT. Translating gives CASSRGGPGELFF. The gene calls are TRBV27 and TRBJ2-2; D is possibly TRBD2 (5 bases). Germline-derived CDR1 and CDR2 are MNHEY and SMNVEV (reference sequence). The CDR3 is made up of 13 amino acids. V lost 6 bases to trimming and J lost 6 bases, with 11 bases between them.

The sample holds a few counts of this clone. This chain uses TRBV6-1 with TRBJ2-7; 9 nucleotides match TRBD1. The V and J ends lost 4 bases and 0 bases, in that order; junction bases with no gene match: 7. Looked up from germline, CDR1 is MNHNS and CDR2 is SASEGT. This CDR3 is 16 amino acids long. CDR3 amino acids: CASSVTGTGSSYEQYF. Written as DNA, the CDR3 is TGTGCCAGCAGTGTTACCGGGACAGGGTCCTCCTACGAGCAGTACTTC.

The chain is built from TRBV5-5 and TRBJ2-1; 7 bases are a match to TRBD2. J was trimmed by 5 bases and V by 0 bases; bases with no gene match: 5. CDR3 length equals 15 residues. Germline CDR1 SGHKS, CDR2 YYEKEE (reference sequence). The CDR3 loop reads CASSLAGGPHNEQFF. DNA for the CDR3: TGTGCCAGCAGCTTGGCGGGGGGACCGCACAATGAGCAGTTCTTC.

V gene TRBV19 combines with J gene TRBJ2-5, with TRBD1 matching over 10 bases. The length of the CDR3 is 14 residues. The germline CDR1 and CDR2 sequences are LNHDA and SQIVND (reference sequence). J lost 3 bases, V lost 6 bases, and 4 bases had no gene match. For the CDR3, the DNA is TGTGCCAGTAGCTGGACAGGGGGTGAAGAGACCCAGTACTTC. Encoded protein: CASSWTGGEETQYF.

V gene TRBV10-3 combines with J gene TRBJ2-7; TRBD1 aligns across 8 bases. Trimming removed 8 bases from V and 2 bases from J; junction bases left unmatched: 20. From germline, CDR1 is ENHRY and CDR2 SYGVKD. The CDR3 runs 18 residues. The CDR3 protein is CAIQPGPGTGNGTYEQYF. DNA of the CDR3: TGTGCCATCCAACCGGGACCCGGGACAGGTAATGGGACCTACGAGCAGTACTTC.

The rearrangement uses TRBV7-9 and TRBJ2-1, with D perhaps matching TRBD2 (5 bases). The V gene lost 0 bases and the J gene lost 5 bases, with 11 bases spanning the gap. Germline lookup yields CDR1 SEHNR and CDR2 FQNEAQ (reference sequence). The CDR3 runs to 15 residues. CDR3 DNA sequence: TGTGCCAGCAGCTTAGCGCTAAGGGAGCACAATGAGCAGTTCTTC. Protein sequence: CASSLALREHNEQFF.

The rearrangement uses TRBV12-2 and TRBJ1-2; the table gives TRBD1 as D, unverified against the DNA. TRBV12-2 is described as a pseudogene. This CDR3 is built from 17 residues. As DNA, the CDR3 is TGTGCAAGTCGCTTAGTCCCGGGACAGGGGGGGTCTTATGGCTACACCTTC. The encoded protein is CASRLVPGQGGSYGYTF.

The chain uses TRBV10-2 and TRBJ1-2; tentative D call: TRBD1 (6 bases). Trimming shortened V by 7 bases and J by 2 bases, and 11 bases separated the two germline ends. The CDR3 has 13 amino acids. In germline, CDR1 is WSHSY, CDR2 SAAADI. CDR3 nucleotide sequence: TGCGCCAGCACCCGGGACAAGAACTATGGCTACACCTTC. Translation gives CASTRDKNYGYTF.

The rearrangement joins TRBV4-2 to TRBJ2-5; D is perhaps TRBD1 (6 bases). The CDR3 extends over 14 amino acids. Germline V gene data show CDR1 as LGHNA and CDR2 as YNFKEQ. The V end was cut by 3 bases, the J end by 2 bases, with 10 bases between. The CDR3 here is CASSHGTNQETQYF. The CDR3 bases are TGTGCCAGCAGCCATGGGACAAATCAAGAGACCCAGTACTTC.

The chain recombines TRBV5-1 with TRBJ2-5, with a possible D match to TRBD1 (5 bases). The DNA matches TRBJ2-7 better at its end, which makes the J call doubtful. Germline-derived CDR1 and CDR2 are SGHRS and YFSETQ. The CDR3 totals 13 residues. Here the CDR3 reads CASSLEGRNEQYF. In DNA form, the CDR3 reads TGCGCCAGCAGCTTGGAGGGGCGGAACGAGCAGTACTTC.

The chain is built from TRBV7-8 and TRBJ2-7, with 9 positions matching TRBD1. V lost 2 bases, J lost 2 bases, and 4 bases stayed unmatched. The germline gives CDR1 SGHVS, CDR2 FQNEAQ. The CDR3 contains 15 residues. The CDR3 loop reads CASSLFTGGPYEQYF. The DNA of the CDR3 is TGTGCCAGCAGCTTATTCACAGGGGGCCCCTACGAGCAGTACTTC.

This chain links TRBV18 with TRBJ1-5; D uncertain. The CDR3 consists of 14 residues. Trimming removed 1 base at V and 6 bases at J, with 10 bases between. Per germline, CDR1 KGHSH and CDR2 LQKENI. Written as DNA, the CDR3 is TGTGCCAGCTCACCACAACCTAACAGTCAGCCCCAGCATTTT. Its protein product is CASSPQPNSQPQHF.

The chain recombines TRBV21-1 with TRBJ2-1; no DNA check was done on the table's D call, TRBD1. TRBV21-1 constitutes a pseudogene. The CDR3 covers 16 residues. In DNA form, the CDR3 reads TGTGCCAGCAGCAAAAAAGGCCGACAGGGTAACAATGAGCAGTTCTTC. It translates to CASSKKGRQGNNEQFF.

The chain has TRBV5-1 and TRBJ1-2; D is perhaps TRBD1 (5 bases). Germline lookup yields CDR1 SGHRS and CDR2 YFSETQ. Between the trimmed V and J ends, which lost 1 base and 5 bases, there was a span of 15 bases. This CDR3 is built from 15 residues. The CDR3 DNA reads TGCGCCAGCAGCTTGCAGGGCGCTAGAACTTATGGCTACACCTTC. Its protein is CASSLQGARTYGYTF.

A few counts support this clone. This chain connects TRBV6-5 to TRBJ2-7; 8 bases are shared with TRBD1. Germline-derived CDR1 and CDR2 are MNHEY and SVGAGI. The ends lost 0 bases at V and 11 bases at J; junction bases unmatched: 12. The CDR3 has 15 amino acids. The CDR3: CASSYSGTGHEPEYF. CDR3 bases: TGTGCCAGCAGTTACTCAGGGACAGGCCATGAGCCTGAGTACTTC.

V and J are TRBV13 and TRBJ1-4; TRBD1 might be the D (5 bases). CDR1 is PRHDT and CDR2 is FYEKMQ in the germline V gene (reference sequence). The CDR3 loop spans 15 amino acids. V gave up 2 bases and J gave up 5 bases, with 12 bases separating them. In DNA, the CDR3 is TGTGCCAGCAGCTTATGGCAGGGAGGGAATGAAAAACTGTTTTTT. Protein sequence: CASSLWQGGNEKLFF.

Notes on this clone: Mismatch with germline at one junction end may stem from a read error. The gene calls are TRBV7-9 and TRBJ1-1, with D hard to call. Germline values: CDR1 SEHNR, CDR2 FQNEAQ (reference sequence). The CDR3 runs 17 residues. This CDR3 reads CSSSLGRERAEKSEAFF. CDR3 DNA: TGTTCCAGCAGCTTAGGGAGAGAGAGGGCCGAAAAAAGCGAAGCTTTCTTT.

V usage is TRBV7-9 and J usage is TRBJ2-1; 13 positions agree with TRBD2. V dropped 7 bases and J dropped 0; count of bases not matched to a gene: 9. CDR3 size: 18 residues. The V gene's germline CDR1 is SEHNR and CDR2 FQNEAQ (reference sequence). The CDR3 nucleotides are TGTGCCAGCACCTGGGGGGGACTAGCGGGGACCTCCTACAATGAGCAGTTCTTC. Protein: CASTWGGLAGTSYNEQFF.

The rearrangement uses TRBV7-2 and TRBJ1-6; D is unclear. This CDR3 has 12 residues. CDR1 is SGHTA and CDR2 is FQGNSA in the germline V gene. V lost 3 bases, J lost 7 bases, and 4 bases lay in between. The CDR3 is CASSFGNSPLHF. The CDR3 region has the DNA TGTGCCAGCAGCTTCGGGAATTCACCCCTCCACTTT.